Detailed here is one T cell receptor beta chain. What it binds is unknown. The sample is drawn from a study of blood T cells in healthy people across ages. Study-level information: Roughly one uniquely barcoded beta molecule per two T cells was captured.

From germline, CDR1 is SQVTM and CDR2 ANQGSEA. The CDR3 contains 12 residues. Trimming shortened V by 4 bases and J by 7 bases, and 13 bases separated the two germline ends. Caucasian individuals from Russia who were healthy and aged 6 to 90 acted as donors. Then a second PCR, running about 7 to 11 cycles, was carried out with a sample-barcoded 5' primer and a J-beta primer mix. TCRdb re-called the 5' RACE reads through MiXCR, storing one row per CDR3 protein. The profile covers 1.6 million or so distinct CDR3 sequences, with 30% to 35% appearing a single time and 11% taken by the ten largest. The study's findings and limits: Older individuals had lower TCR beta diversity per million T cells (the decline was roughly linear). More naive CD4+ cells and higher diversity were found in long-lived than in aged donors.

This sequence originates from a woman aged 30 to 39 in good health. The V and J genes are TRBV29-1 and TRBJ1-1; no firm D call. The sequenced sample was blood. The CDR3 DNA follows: TGCAGCGTTGTAACCCGTGGCGTTGAAGCTTTCTTT. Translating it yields CSVVTRGVEAFF.